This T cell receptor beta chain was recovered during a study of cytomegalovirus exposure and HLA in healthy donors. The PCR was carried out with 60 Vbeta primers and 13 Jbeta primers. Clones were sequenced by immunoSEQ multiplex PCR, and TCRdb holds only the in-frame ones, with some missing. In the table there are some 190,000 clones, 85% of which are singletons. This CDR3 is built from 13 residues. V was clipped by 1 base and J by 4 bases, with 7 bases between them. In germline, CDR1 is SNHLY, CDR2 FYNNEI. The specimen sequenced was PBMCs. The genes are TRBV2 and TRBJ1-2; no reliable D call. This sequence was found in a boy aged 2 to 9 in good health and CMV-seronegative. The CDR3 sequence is CASSEEAGYGYTF. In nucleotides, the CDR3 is TGTGCCAGCAGTGAAGAGGCGGGCTATGGCTACACCTTC.